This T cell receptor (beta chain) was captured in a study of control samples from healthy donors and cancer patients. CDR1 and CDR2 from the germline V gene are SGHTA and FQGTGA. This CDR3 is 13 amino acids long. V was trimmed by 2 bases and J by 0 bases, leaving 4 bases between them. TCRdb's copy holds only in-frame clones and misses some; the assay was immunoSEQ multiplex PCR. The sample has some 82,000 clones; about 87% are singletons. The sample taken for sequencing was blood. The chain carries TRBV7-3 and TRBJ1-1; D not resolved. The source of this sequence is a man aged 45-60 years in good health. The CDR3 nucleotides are TGTGCCAGCAGCTTACAGATGAACACTGAAGCTTTCTTT. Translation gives CASSLQMNTEAFF.